The present T cell receptor (beta chain) was sequenced within a study of T cell responses to AZD1222 COVID-19 vaccine. With 2 bases removed from V and 2 bases from J, the gap between germline ends came to 10 bases. The germline CDR1 and CDR2 sequences are SGHVS and FQNEAQ. This CDR3 comprises 14 residues. Only in-frame clones appear in the TCRdb table, and some are missing; sequencing was by immunoSEQ multiplex PCR. The table lists 100,000 to 150,000 clones, more than 75% of them singletons, with roughly a tenth in the top ten. Findings and limits, study-wide: White British donors predominated, females outnumbered males, and clonal diversity was possibly underestimated. Spike-specific TCR breadth and depth rose after two AZD1222 doses. Nearly half of spike-specific TCRs reportedly target variant regions that are unmutated in the B.1.351 and B.1.1.7 variants.

Notes on this clone: What it binds is not known.

The J gene is TRBJ2-7, the V gene TRBV7-8; a weak D match, TRBD2 (5 bases). Material: peripheral blood, obtained on day 0 of AZD1222 vaccination. The sequence came from an adult in good health. CDR3 DNA: TGTGCCAGCAGCTTAACGCGGGTAGCCTACGAGCAGTACTTC. Translated: CASSLTRVAYEQYF.